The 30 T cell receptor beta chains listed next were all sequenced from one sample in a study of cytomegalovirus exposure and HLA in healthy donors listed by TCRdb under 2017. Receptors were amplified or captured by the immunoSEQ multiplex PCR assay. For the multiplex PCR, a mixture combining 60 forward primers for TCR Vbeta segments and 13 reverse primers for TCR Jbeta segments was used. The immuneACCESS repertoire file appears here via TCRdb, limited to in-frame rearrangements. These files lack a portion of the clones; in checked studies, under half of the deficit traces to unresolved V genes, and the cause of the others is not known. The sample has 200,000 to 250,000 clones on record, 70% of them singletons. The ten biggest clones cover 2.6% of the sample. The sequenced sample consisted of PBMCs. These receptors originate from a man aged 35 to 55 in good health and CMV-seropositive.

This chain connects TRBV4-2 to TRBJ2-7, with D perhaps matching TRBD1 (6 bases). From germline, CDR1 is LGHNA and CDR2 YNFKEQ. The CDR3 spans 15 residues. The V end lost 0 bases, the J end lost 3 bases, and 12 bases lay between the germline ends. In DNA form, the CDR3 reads TGTGCCAGCAGCCAAGATCTTGGGGGCATCTACGAGCAGTACTTC. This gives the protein CASSQDLGGIYEQYF.

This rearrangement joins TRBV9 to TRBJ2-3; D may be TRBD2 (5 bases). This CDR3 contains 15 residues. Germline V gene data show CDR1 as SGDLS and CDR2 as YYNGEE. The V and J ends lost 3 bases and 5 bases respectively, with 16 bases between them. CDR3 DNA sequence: TGTGCCAGCAGCGGGTGGGGTACCGGGATAGATACGCAGTATTTT. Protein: CASSGWGTGIDTQYF.

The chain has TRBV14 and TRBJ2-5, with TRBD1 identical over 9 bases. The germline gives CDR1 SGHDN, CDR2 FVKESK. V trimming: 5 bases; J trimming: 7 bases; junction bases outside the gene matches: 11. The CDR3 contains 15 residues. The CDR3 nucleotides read TGTGCCAGCAGCTCTCGGACAGGGGATGGTGGGACCCAGTACTTC. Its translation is CASSSRTGDGGTQYF.

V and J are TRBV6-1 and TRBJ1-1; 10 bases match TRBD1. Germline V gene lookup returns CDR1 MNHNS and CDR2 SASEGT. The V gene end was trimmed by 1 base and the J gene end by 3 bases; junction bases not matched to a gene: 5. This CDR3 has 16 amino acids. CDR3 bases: TGTGCCAGCAGTGAAGGACAGGGGGCGGGTTACACTGAAGCTTTCTTT. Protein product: CASSEGQGAGYTEAFF.

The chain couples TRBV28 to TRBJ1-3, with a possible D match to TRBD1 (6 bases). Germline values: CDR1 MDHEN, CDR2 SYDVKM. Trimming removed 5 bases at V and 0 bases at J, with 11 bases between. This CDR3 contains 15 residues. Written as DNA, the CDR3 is TGTGCCAGCAGTCCAGGACAGAGCTCTGGAAACACCATATATTTT. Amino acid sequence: CASSPGQSSGNTIYF. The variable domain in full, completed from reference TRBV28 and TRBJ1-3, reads DVKVTQSSRYLVKRTGEKVFLECVQDMDHENMFWYRQDPGLGLRLIYFSYDVKMKEKGDIPEGYSVSREKKERFSLILESASTNQTSMYLCASSPGQSSGNTIYFGEGSWLTVV.

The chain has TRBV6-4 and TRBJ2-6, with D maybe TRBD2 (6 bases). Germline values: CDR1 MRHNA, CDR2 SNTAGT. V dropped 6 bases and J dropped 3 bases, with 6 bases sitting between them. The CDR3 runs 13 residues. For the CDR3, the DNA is TGTGCCAGCAGGGGGGGTGGGGCCAACGTCCTGACTTTC. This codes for CASRGGGANVLTF.

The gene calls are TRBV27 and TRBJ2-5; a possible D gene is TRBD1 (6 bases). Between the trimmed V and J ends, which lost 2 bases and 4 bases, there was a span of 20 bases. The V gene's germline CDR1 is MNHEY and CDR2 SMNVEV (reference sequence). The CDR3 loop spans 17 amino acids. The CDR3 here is CASSLQGNTNAGETQYF. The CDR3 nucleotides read TGTGCCAGCAGTTTACAGGGGAATACCAATGCCGGAGAGACCCAGTACTTC.

The CDR3 nucleotides are TGTGCCAGTCGAGGGGGTGGTTTCGAGCAGTACTTC. It yields the protein CASRGGGFEQYF. The chain recombines TRBV6-5 with TRBJ2-7; perhaps TRBD1 as D (6 bases). V lost 9 bases and J lost 6, with 15 bases in between. CDR1 is MNHEY, CDR2 SVGAGI, per germline. The CDR3 totals 12 residues.

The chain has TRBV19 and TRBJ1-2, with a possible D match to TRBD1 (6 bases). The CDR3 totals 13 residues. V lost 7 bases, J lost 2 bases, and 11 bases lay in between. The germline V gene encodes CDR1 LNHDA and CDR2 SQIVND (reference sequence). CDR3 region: CASKQGWNYGYTF. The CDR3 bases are TGTGCCAGTAAACAGGGTTGGAACTATGGCTACACCTTC.

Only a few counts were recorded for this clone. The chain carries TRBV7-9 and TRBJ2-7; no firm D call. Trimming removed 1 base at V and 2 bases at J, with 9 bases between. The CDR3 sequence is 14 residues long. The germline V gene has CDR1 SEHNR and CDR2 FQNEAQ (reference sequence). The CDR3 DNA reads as TGTGCCAGCAGCTTAGACGGTCAAACCTACGAGCAGTACTTC. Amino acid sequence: CASSLDGQTYEQYF.

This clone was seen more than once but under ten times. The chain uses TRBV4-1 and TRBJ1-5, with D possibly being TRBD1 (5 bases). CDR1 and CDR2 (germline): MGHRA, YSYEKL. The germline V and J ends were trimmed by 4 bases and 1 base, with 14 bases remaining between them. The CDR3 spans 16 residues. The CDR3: CASSPRGHKSNQPQHF. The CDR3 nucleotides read TGCGCCAGCAGCCCCCGCGGACACAAGAGCAATCAGCCCCAGCATTTT.

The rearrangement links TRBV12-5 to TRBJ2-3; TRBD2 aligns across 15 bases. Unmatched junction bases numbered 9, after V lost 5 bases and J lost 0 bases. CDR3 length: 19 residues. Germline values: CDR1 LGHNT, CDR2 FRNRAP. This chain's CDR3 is CASGRSGLAGGFSTDTQYF. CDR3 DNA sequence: TGTGCTAGTGGTCGATCGGGACTAGCGGGGGGTTTTAGCACAGATACGCAGTATTTT.

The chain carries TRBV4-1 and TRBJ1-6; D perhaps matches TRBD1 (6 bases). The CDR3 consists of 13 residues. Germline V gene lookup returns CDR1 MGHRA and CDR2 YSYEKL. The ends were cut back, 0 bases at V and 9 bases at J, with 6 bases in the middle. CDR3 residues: CASSQDRGSPLHF. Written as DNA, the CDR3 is TGCGCCAGCAGCCAAGACAGGGGTTCACCCCTCCACTTT.

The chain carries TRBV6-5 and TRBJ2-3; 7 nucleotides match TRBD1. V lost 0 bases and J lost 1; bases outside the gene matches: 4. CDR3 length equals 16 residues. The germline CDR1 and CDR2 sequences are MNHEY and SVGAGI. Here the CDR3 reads CASSYSSGGGTDTQYF. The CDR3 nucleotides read TGTGCCAGCAGTTACTCCTCAGGGGGTGGCACAGATACGCAGTATTTT.

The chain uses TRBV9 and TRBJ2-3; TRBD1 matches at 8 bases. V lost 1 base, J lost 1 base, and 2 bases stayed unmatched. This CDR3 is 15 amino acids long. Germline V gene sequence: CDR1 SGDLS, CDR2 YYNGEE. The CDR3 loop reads CASSVPGQGTDTQYF. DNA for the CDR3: TGTGCCAGCAGCGTACCGGGACAGGGCACAGATACGCAGTATTTT. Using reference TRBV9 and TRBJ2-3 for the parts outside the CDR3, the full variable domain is DSGVTQTPKHLITATGQRVTLRCSPRSGDLSVYWYQQSLDQGLQFLIQYYNGEERAKGNILERFSAQQFPDLHSELNLSSLELGDSALYFCASSVPGQGTDTQYFGPGTRLTVL.

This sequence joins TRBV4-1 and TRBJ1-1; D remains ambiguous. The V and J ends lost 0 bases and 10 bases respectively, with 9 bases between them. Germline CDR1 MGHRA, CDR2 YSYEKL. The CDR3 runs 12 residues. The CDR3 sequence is CASSQEDRGAFF. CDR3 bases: TGCGCCAGCAGCCAAGAAGACCGAGGAGCTTTCTTT.

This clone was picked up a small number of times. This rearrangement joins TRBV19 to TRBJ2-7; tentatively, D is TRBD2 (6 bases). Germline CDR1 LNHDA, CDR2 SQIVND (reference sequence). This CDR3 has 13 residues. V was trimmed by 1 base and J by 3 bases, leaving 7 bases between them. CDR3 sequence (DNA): TGTGCCAGTAGTATAGGACTAGGCTACGAGCAGTACTTC. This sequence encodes CASSIGLGYEQYF.

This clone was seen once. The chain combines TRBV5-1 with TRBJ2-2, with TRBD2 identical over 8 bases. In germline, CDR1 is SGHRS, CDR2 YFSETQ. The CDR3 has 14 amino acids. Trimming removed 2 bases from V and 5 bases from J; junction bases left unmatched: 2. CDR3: CASSLAGATGELFF. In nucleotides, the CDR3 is TGCGCCAGCAGCTTAGCGGGGGCAACCGGGGAGCTGTTTTTT.

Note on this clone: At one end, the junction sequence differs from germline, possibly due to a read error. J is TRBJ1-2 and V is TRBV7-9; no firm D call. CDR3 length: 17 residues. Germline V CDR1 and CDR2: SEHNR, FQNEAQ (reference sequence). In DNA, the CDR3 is TGTGCCAGCAGCTTCCCAGGAGGAGGCCACTCTAACTATGGCCACACCTTC. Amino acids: CASSFPGGGHSNYGHTF.

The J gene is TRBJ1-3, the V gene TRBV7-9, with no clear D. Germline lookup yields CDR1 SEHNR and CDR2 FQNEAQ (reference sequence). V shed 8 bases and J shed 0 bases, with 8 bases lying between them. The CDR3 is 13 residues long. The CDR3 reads CASLTNSGNTIYF. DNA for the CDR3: TGTGCCAGCTTGACTAACTCTGGAAACACCATATATTTT.

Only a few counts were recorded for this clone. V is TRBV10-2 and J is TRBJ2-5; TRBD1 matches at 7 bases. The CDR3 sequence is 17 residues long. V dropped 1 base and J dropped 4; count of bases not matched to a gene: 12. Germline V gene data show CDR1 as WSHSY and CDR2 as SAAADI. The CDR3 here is CASSEFHRGIPGETQYF. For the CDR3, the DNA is TGCGCCAGCAGTGAGTTCCACAGGGGCATTCCCGGAGAGACCCAGTACTTC.

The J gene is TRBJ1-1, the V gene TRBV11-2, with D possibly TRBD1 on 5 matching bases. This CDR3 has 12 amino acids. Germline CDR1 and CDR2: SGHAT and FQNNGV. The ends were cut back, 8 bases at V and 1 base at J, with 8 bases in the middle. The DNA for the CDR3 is TGTGCCAGCTCGGGGGGGAACACTGAAGCTTTCTTT. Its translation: CASSGGNTEAFF.

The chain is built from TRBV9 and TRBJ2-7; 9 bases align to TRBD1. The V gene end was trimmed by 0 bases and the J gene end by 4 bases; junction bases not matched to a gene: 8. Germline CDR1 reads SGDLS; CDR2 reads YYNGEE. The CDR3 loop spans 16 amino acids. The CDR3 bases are TGTGCCAGCAGCGTAGCTCCCCTGGGACAGGGATACGAGCAGTACTTC. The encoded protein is CASSVAPLGQGYEQYF.

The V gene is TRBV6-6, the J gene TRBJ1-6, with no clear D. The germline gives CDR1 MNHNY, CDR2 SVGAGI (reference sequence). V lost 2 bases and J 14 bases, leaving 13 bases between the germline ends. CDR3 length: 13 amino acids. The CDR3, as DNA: TGTGCCAGCAGTTACGAGGCCCTTTTGACCCTCCACTTT. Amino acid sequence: CASSYEALLTLHF.

The CDR3 DNA follows: TGCGCCAGCAGCTCATCCCCTCTCGACTCTCCCGGAAACAATGAGCAGTTCTTC. It encodes CASSSSPLDSPGNNEQFF. V gene TRBV5-1 combines with J gene TRBJ2-1; D uncertain. The V gene lost 3 bases and the J gene lost 5 bases, with 24 bases spanning the gap. In germline, CDR1 is SGHRS, CDR2 YFSETQ. This CDR3 contains 18 residues.

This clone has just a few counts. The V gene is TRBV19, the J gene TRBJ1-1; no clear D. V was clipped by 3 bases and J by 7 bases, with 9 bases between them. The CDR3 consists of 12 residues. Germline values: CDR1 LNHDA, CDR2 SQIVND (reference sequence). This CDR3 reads CASSILGLEAFF. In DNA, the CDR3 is TGTGCCAGTAGTATTCTTGGGCTTGAAGCTTTCTTT.

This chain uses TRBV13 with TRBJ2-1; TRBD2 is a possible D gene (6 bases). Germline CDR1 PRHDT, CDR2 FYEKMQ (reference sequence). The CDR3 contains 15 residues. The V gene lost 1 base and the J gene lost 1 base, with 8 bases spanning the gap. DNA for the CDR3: TGTGCCAGCAGCTTAGCGGGGGAATCCTACAATGAGCAGTTCTTC. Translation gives CASSLAGESYNEQFF.

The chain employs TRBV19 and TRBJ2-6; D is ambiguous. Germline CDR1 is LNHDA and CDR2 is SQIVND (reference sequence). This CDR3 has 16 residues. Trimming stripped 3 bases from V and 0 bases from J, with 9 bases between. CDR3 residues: CASSMGSFSGANVLTF. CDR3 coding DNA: TGTGCCAGTAGTATGGGCTCCTTCTCTGGGGCCAACGTCCTGACTTTC.

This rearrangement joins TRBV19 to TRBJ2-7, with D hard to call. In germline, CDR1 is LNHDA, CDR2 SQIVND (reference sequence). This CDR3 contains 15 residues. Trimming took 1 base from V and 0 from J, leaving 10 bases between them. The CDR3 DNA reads TGTGCCAGTAGTATAGGGGCAGCCAGCTCCTACGAGCAGTACTTC. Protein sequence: CASSIGAASSYEQYF.

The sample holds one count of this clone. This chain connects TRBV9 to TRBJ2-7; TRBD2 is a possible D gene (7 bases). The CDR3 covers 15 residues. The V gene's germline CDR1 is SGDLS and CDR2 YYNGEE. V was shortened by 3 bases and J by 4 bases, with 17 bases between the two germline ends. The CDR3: CASSATLARGYEQYF. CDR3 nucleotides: TGTGCCAGCAGCGCAACACTAGCGAGGGGGTACGAGCAGTACTTC.